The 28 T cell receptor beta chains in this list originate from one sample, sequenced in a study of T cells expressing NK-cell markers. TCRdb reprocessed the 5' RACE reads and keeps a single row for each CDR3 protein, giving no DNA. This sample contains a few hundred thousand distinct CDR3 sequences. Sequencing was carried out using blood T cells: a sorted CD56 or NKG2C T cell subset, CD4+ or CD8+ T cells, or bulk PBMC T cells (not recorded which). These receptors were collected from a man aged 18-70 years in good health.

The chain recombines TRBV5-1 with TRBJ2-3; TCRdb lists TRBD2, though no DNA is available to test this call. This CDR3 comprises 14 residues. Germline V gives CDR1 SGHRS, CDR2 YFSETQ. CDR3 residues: CASSYLSVSDTQYF.

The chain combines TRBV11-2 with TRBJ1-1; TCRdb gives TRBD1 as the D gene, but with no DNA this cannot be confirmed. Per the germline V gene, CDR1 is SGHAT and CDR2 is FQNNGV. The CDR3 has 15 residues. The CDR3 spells CASSDKPRGHTEAFF.

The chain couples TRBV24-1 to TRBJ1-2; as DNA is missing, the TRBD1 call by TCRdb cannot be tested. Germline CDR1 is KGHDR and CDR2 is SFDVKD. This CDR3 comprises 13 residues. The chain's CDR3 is CATSSRGDYGYTF.

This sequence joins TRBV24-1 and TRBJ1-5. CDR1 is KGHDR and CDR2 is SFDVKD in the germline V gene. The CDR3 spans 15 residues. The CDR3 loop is CATSENSLRGQPQHF.

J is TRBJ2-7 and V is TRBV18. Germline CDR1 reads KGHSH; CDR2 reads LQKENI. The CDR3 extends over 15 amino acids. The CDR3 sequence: CASSPPVGAPTEQYF.

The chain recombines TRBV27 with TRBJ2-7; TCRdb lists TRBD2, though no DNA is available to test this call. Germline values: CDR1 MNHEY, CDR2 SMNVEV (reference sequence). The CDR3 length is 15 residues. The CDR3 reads CASRPAGGFTYEQYF.

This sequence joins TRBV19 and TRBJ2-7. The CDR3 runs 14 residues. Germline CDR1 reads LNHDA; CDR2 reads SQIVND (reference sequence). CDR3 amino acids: CASSLTRNSYEQYF.

The CDR3 sequence is CASSPLEAGPNTEAFF. V and J are TRBV5-1 and TRBJ1-1; TCRdb lists TRBD1, though no DNA is available to test this call. The CDR3 is made up of 16 amino acids. CDR1 is SGHRS, CDR2 YFSETQ, per germline.

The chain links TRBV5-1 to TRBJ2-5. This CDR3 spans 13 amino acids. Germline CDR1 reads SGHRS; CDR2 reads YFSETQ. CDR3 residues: CASSMGLQETQYF.

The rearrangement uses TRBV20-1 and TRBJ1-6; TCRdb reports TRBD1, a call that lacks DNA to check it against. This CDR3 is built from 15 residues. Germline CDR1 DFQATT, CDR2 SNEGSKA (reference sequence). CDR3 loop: CSARLWAGSDSPLHF.

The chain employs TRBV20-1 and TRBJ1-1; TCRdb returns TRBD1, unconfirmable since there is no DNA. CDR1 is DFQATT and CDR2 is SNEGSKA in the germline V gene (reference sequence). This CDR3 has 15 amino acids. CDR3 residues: CSAKGAGQGGYEAFF.

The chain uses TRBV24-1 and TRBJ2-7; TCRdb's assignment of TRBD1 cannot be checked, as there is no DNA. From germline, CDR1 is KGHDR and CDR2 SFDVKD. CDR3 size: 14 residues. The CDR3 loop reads CATSGHPRGYEQYF.

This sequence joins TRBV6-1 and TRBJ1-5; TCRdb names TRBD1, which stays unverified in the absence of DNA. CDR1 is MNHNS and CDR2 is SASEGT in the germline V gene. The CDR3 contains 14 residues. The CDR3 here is CASGPGGSHQPQHF.

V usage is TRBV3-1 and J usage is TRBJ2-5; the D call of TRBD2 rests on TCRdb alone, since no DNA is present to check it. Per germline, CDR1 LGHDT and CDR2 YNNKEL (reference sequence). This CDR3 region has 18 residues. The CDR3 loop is CASSQGSYWRGSQETQYF.

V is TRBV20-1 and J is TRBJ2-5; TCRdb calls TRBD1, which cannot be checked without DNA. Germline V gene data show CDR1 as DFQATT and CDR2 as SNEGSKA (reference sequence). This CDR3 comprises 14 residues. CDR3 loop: CSARDKVGVETQYF.

The CDR3 spells CASSRNGLAGSNNEQFF. This chain uses TRBV5-1 with TRBJ2-1; the TCRdb D gene call, TRBD2, has no DNA to confirm it. This CDR3 region has 17 residues. The V gene's germline CDR1 is SGHRS and CDR2 YFSETQ.

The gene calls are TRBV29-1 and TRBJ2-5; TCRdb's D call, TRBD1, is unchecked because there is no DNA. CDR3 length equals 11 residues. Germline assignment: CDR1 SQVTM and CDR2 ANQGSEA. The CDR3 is CSVRVGRAQYF.

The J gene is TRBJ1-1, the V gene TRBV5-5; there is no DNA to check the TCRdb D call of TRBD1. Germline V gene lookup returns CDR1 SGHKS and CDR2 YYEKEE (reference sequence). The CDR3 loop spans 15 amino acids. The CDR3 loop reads CASSLGLARNTEAFF.

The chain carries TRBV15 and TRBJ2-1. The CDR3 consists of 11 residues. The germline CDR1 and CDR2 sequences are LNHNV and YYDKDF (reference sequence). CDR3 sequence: CATRGYNEQFF.

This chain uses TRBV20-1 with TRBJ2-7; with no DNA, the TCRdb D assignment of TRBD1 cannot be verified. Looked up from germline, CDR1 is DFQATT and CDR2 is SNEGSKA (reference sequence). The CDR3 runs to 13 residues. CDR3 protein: CSARGGTGYEQYF.

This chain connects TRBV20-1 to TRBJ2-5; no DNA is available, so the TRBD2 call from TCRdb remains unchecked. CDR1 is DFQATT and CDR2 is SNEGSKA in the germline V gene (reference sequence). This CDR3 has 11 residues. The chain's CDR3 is CSGRVQETQYF.

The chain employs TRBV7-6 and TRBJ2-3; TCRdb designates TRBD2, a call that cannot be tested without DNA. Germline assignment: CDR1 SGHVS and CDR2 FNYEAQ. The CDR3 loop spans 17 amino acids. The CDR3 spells CASSLHPGTRNTDTQYF.

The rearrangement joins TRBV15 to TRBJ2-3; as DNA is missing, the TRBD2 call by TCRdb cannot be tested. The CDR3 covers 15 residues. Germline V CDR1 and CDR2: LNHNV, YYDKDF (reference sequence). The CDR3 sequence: CATSREGSGTDTQYF.

This CDR3 reads CASSQDLGRAASNTGELFF. The chain recombines TRBV14 with TRBJ2-2; TCRdb outputs TRBD2, but without DNA this stays unchecked. The germline gives CDR1 SGHDN, CDR2 FVKESK. The CDR3 spans 19 residues.

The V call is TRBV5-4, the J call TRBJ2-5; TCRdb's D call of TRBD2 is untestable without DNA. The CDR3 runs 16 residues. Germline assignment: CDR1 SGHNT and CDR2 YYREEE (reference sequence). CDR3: CASSVRLAGSSGTQYF.

The chain's CDR3 is CASSQDLTSHTQYF. The chain links TRBV3-1 to TRBJ2-3. Germline V gene sequence: CDR1 LGHDT, CDR2 YNNKEL (reference sequence). This CDR3 comprises 14 residues.

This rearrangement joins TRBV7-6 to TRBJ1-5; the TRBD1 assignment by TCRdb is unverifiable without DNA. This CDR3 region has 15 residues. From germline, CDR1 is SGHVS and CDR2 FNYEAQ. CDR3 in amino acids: CASSLTGQRNQPQHF.

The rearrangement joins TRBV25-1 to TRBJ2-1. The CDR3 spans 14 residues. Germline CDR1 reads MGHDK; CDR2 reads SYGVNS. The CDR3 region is CASSEYLSYNEQFF.